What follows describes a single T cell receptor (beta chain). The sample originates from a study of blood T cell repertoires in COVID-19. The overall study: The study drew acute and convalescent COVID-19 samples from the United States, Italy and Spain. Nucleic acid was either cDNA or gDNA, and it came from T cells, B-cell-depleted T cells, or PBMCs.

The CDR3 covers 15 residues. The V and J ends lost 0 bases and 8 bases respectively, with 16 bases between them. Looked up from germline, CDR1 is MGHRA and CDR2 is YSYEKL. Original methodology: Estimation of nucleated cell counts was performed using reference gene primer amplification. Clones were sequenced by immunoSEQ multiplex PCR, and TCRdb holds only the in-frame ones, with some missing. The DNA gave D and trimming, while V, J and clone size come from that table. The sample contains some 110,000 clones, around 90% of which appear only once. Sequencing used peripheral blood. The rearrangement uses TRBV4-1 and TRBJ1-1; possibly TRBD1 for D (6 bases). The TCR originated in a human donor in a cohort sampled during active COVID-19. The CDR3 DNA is TGCGCCAGCAGCCAAGATCGGGGGGGGCTCAGGGAAGCTTTCTTT. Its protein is CASSQDRGGLREAFF.